This is a list of T cell receptor beta chains from one sample in a study of vaccination effects on CD4 cells after COVID-19. No antigen is known for these receptors. The data were produced by immunoSEQ multiplex PCR, yet TCRdb's version contains in-frame clones alone and is incomplete. The profile covers around 40,000 clones, with approximately 81% appearing a single time and about 32% taken by the ten largest. The input for sequencing was CD4+ T cells from PBMCs cultured with a peptide pool, taken before COVID-19 vaccination. These receptor sequences come from a human donor who had a prior SARS-CoV-2 infection. Both conserved end residues are part of each CDR3. D genes are given only for firm matches. Rows give clone size only sometimes, using once, few, many, or a class for an expanded clone.

CDR3 protein	CDR3 DNA	J gene	D gene	V gene	clone size	CDR3 length
CASSLGLAGGTYEQYF	TGTGCCAGCAGCTTGGGTCTAGCGGGCGGGACCTACGAGCAGTACTTC	TRBJ2-7	TRBD2	TRBV5-8	few	16
CASSAPGGGQETQYF	TGTGCCAGCAGTGCGCCGGGAGGTGGGCAAGAGACCCAGTACTTC	TRBJ2-5	TRBD2	TRBV27	once	15
CAWSVLQGRSTEAFF	TGTGCCTGGAGTGTGCTACAGGGCAGGAGTACTGAAGCTTTCTTT	TRBJ1-1	NA	TRBV30	NA	15
CASSGTGGFDTQYF	TGTGCCAGCTCCGGGACAGGGGGGTTCGATACGCAGTATTTT	TRBJ2-3	TRBD1	TRBV18	few	14
CASSQDINEQYF	TGTGCCAGCAGCCAGGACATAAACGAGCAGTACTTC	TRBJ2-7	NA	TRBV3-1/TRBV3-2	NA	12
CATATYSYSYNEQFF	TGTGCCACTGCGACGTACAGCTACTCCTACAATGAGCAGTTCTTC	TRBJ2-1	NA	TRBV25-1	NA	15
CASSQQGAGGNSPLHF	TGCGCCAGCAGCCAGCAAGGGGCGGGAGGGAATTCACCCCTCCACTTT	TRBJ1-6	NA	TRBV5-1	NA	16
CASSLDRLSGNTIYF	TGTGCCAGCAGCCTCGACAGGCTCTCTGGAAACACCATATATTTT	TRBJ1-3	NA	TRBV7-2	NA	15
CASRKTSGGAYEQYF	TGTGCCAGCAGGAAGACTAGCGGGGGGGCCTACGAGCAGTACTTC	TRBJ2-7	TRBD2	TRBV27	once	15
CATSDPGAGVGGYTF	TGTGCCACCAGTGACCCAGGGGCCGGCGTGGGTGGCTACACCTTC	TRBJ1-2	NA	TRBV24-1	NA	15
CATRDAGTSGNEQFF	TGTGCCACCAGGGACGCGGGGACTAGCGGCAATGAGCAGTTCTTC	TRBJ2-1	TRBD2	TRBV24-1	NA	15
CASRKTGSGYTF	TGTGCCAGCAGGAAGACAGGGTCTGGCTACACCTTC	TRBJ1-2	TRBD1	TRBV2	NA	12
CASSLGVISPGELFF	TGCGCCAGCAGCTTGGGTGTAATAAGTCCCGGGGAGCTGTTTTTT	TRBJ2-2	NA	TRBV5-1	few	15
CASSQGLAGGRGSEQYF	TGTGCCAGCAGCCAGGGACTAGCGGGAGGACGGGGCTCCGAGCAGTACTTC	TRBJ2-7	TRBD2	TRBV7-2	NA	17
CASSLSSGPNTDTQYF	TGTGCCAGCAGCTTAAGCAGCGGACCTAACACAGATACGCAGTATTTT	TRBJ2-3	NA	TRBV7-6	NA	16
CAISESWQGASPLHF	TGTGCCATCAGTGAGTCGTGGCAGGGGGCTTCACCCCTCCACTTT	TRBJ1-6	TRBD1	TRBV10-3	NA	15
CASSLVTTQYF	TGTGCCAGCAGTTTGGTGACCACGCAGTATTTT	TRBJ2-3	NA	TRBV12-3/TRBV12-4	NA	11
CASSSQAPNTEAFF	TGTGCCAGCAGTTCTCAGGCTCCGAACACTGAAGCTTTCTTT	TRBJ1-1	NA	TRBV6-2/TRBV6-3	NA	14
CASSLTPPLNTGELFF	TGTGCCAGCAGCCTAACACCTCCCTTGAACACCGGGGAGCTGTTTTTT	TRBJ2-2	NA	TRBV7-9	NA	16
CASKGTRDYNEQFF	TGTGCCAGCAAGGGGACCCGGGACTACAATGAGCAGTTCTTC	TRBJ2-1	NA	TRBV2	NA	14
CASSSSRGAGTQYF	TGTGCCAGCAGTTCAAGTAGAGGGGCGGGGACCCAGTACTTC	TRBJ2-5	NA	TRBV2	NA	14
CASNPRGYRNTGELFF	TGTGCCAGCAACCCCCGGGGCTATAGGAACACCGGGGAGCTGTTTTTT	TRBJ2-2	NA	TRBV6-4	NA	16
CASSLRGKETQYF	TGTGCCAGCAGTTTACGGGGTAAAGAGACCCAGTACTTC	TRBJ2-5	NA	TRBV12-3/TRBV12-4	NA	13
CAWSVKGTGGWNSPLHF	TGTGCCTGGAGTGTAAAGGGAACAGGGGGTTGGAATTCACCCCTCCACTTT	TRBJ1-6	TRBD1	TRBV30	NA	17
CASSGRQITSTDTQYF	TGTGCCAGCAGCGGACGACAGATAACTAGCACAGATACGCAGTATTTT	TRBJ2-3	NA	TRBV9	NA	16
CASRGDSTGELFF	TGTGCCAGCAGGGGGGACAGCACCGGGGAGCTGTTTTTT	TRBJ2-2	TRBD1	TRBV2	NA	13
CASSLFEETGGYTF	TGTGCCAGCAGCTTGTTTGAGGAGACGGGAGGCTACACCTTC	TRBJ1-2	NA	TRBV5-4	few	14
CASSLELGRDGFF	TGCGCCAGCAGCTTGGAGTTGGGGCGGGATGGGTTCTTC	TRBJ2-1	NA	TRBV5-1	NA	13
CASSQNLNTEAFF	TGTGCCAGCAGCCAAAACCTTAACACTGAAGCTTTCTTT	TRBJ1-1	NA	TRBV7-3	NA	13
CASSIQGGNTEAFF	TGTGCCAGTAGTATACAGGGGGGAAACACTGAAGCTTTCTTT	TRBJ1-1	TRBD1	TRBV19	NA	14
CASSLRIGQVTSQPQHF	TGTGCCAGCAGCTTAAGGATAGGACAGGTCACGTCGCAGCCCCAGCATTTT	TRBJ1-5	TRBD1	TRBV7-2	NA	17
CASSLVGYTNTEAFF	TGTGCCAGCAGCTTGGTAGGCTATACGAACACTGAAGCTTTCTTT	TRBJ1-1	NA	TRBV5-6	once	15
CASSYGKGGSPLHF	TGTGCCAGCAGTTACGGGAAGGGTGGGTCACCCCTCCACTTT	TRBJ1-6	NA	TRBV6-5	NA	14
CAWSTGLAGVEQFF	TGTGCCTGGAGTACGGGACTAGCGGGCGTTGAGCAGTTCTTC	TRBJ2-1	TRBD2	TRBV30	NA	14
CASSLGLGNTEAFF	TGCGCCAGCAGCTTAGGACTCGGAAACACTGAAGCTTTCTTT	TRBJ1-1	NA	TRBV5-1	NA	14
CASSAKSSTDTQYF	TGTGCCAGCAGTGCGAAGTCAAGCACAGATACGCAGTATTTT	TRBJ2-3	NA	TRBV2	NA	14
CASSSGLAGGLYEQYF	TGTGCCAGCAGCTCGGGACTAGCGGGGGGGTTGTACGAGCAGTACTTC	TRBJ2-7	TRBD2	TRBV7-6	NA	16
CASSPTSDTYNEQFF	TGTGCCAGCAGCCCGACTAGTGATACCTACAATGAGCAGTTCTTC	TRBJ2-1	NA	TRBV7-3	NA	15
CASSATSGRDTQYF	TGTGCCAGCAGCGCGACTAGCGGGAGAGATACGCAGTATTTT	TRBJ2-3	TRBD2	TRBV9	NA	14
CASSPSVGTQYF	TGTGCCAGTAGTCCTAGCGTCGGGACCCAGTACTTC	TRBJ2-5	NA	TRBV19	NA	12
CASSDPGLALHEQFF	TGTGCCAGTAGTGACCCGGGACTAGCGTTGCATGAGCAGTTCTTC	TRBJ2-1	TRBD2	TRBV19	NA	15
CSASSYGYTF	TGCAGTGCTAGTTCATATGGCTACACCTTC	TRBJ1-2	NA	TRBV20-1	NA	10
CASSILDTNTGELFF	TGTGCCAGTAGTATACTAGATACGAACACCGGGGAGCTGTTTTTT	TRBJ2-2	NA	TRBV19	NA	15
CASRVQPGGEAFF	TGTGCCAGCAGGGTCCAACCGGGGGGAGAAGCTTTCTTT	TRBJ1-1	NA	TRBV7-3	NA	13
CAAKGGDTEAFF	TGTGCCGCAAAGGGGGGTGACACTGAAGCTTTCTTT	TRBJ1-1	NA	TRBV10-3	NA	12
CAAGRSSYNEQFF	TGTGCCGCGGGACGGAGTTCCTACAATGAGCAGTTCTTC	TRBJ2-1	NA	TRBV11-2	NA	13
CAMSAEDRDGETQYF	TGTGCCATGAGCGCTGAGGACAGGGACGGGGAGACCCAGTACTTC	TRBJ2-5	TRBD1	TRBV10-3	NA	15